This T cell receptor (beta chain) was documented in a study of T cells in Graves' hyperthyroidism and ophthalmopathy. Amplification targeted TCR beta CDR3 regions from RNA transcripts. The TCR CDR3 first-round RT-PCR relied on the HTBI primer set. TCRdb passed the multiplex PCR reads through MiXCR, listing each CDR3 protein once. The data hold approximately 490,000 distinct CDR3 sequences, with 22% observed a single time. This clonotype was counted only a few times. Sequencing used blood. The sequence was collected from a woman in her 70s with Graves' ophthalmopathy.

The CDR3 DNA is TGTGCCAGCAGCTTATCCCCCCGGGGAGGAAATCAGCCCCAGCATTTT. This translates into CASSLSPRGGNQPQHF. This chain joins TRBV11-1 and TRBJ1-5; D gene unclear. The CDR3 consists of 16 residues. CDR1 is SGHAT, CDR2 FQDESV, per germline (reference sequence). V shed 2 bases and J shed 4 bases, with 15 bases lying between them.